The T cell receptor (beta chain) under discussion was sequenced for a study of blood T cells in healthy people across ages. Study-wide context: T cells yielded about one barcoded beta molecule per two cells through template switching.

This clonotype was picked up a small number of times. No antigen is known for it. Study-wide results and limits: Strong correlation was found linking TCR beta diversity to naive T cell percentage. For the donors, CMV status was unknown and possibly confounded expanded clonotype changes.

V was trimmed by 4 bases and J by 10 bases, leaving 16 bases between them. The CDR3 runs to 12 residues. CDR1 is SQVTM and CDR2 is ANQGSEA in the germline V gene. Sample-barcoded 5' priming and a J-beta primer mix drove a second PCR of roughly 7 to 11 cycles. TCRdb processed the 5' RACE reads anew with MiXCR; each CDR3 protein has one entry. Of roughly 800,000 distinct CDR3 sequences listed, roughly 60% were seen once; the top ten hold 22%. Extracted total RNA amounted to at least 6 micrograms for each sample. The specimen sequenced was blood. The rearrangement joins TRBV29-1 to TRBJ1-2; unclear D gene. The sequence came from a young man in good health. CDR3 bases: TGCAGCGTTGGTGGGGAGGGAAGTGACTACACCTTC. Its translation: CSVGGEGSDYTF.